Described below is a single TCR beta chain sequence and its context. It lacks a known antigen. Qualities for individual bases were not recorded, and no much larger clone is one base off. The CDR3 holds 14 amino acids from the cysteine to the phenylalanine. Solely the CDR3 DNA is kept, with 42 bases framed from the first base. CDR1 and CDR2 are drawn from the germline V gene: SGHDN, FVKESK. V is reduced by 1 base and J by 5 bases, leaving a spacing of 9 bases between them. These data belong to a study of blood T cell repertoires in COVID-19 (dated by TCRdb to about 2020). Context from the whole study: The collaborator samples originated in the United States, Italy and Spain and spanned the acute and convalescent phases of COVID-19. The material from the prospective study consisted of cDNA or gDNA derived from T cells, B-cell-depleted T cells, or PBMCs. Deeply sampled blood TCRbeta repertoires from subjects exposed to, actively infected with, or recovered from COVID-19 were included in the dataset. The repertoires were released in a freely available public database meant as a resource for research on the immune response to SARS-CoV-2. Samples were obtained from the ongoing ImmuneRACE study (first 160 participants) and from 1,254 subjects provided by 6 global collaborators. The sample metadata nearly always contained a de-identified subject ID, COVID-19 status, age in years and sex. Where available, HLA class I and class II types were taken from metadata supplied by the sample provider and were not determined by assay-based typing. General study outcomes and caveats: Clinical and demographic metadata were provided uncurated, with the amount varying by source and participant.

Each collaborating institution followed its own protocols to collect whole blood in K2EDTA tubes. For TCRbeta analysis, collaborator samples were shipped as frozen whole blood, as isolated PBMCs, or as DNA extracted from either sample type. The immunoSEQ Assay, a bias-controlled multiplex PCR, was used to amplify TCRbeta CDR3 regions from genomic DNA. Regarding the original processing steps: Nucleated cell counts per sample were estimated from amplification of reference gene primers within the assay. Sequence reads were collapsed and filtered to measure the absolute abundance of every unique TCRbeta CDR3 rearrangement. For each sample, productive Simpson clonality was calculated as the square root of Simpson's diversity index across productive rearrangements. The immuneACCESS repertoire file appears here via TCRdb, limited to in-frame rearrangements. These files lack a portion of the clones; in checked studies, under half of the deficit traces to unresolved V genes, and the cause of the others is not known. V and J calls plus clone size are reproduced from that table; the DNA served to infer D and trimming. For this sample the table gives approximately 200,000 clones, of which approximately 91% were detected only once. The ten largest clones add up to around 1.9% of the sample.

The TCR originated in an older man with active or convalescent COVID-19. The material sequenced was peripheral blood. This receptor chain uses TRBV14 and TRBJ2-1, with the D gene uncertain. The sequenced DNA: TGTGCCAGCAGCCAAGTATGGGCTAACAATGAGCAGTTCTTC. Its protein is CASSQVWANNEQFF.